This T cell receptor (beta chain) emerged from a study of shared clonotypes between healthy human individuals. Findings and caveats of the study: Naive subsets, compared against memory subsets, generally had larger estimated richness values. Sharing across a handful of donors was seen in 4.5% to 6.5% of naive CD4 clonotypes.

Details on this clone: Its target is not known.

Only in-frame clones appear in the TCRdb table, and some are missing; sequencing was by immunoSEQ multiplex PCR. The sample has approximately 1.5 million clones; 98% are singletons. The CDR3 has 18 residues. CDR1 is SGHRS and CDR2 is YFSETQ in the germline V gene. The J segment lost 8 bases and the V segment lost 0 bases, leaving 9 bases of the junction unmatched. The receptor was isolated from a man younger than 40 in good health. Sequencing was done on a sample of naive CD4+ T cells sorted from blood. Described subset: CD45RA+ positively selected. The V call is TRBV5-1, the J call TRBJ2-1, with 15 bases that match TRBD2. The CDR3 DNA sequence: TGCGCCAGCAGCTTGGATCCCCCGGGACTAGCGGGAGGCGATGAGCAGTTCTTC. This encodes CASSLDPPGLAGGDEQFF.